One TCR beta chain is described in this entry. This entry comes from a study of early stage breast cancer tumors. Produced via immunoSEQ multiplex PCR; TCRdb's table is partial and in-frame only. The table includes around 40,000 clones, about 78% detected once. Germline CDR1 and CDR2: LGHNT and FRNRAP. The CDR3 is 13 residues long. This sequence was found in a person aged 45-60 years with breast cancer. Sample: blood. J is TRBJ1-3 and V is TRBV12-5; D not resolved. The CDR3 reads CASGSRSGNTIYF. CDR3 DNA sequence: TGTGCCTCAGGCTCGCGTTCTGGAAACACCATATATTTT.